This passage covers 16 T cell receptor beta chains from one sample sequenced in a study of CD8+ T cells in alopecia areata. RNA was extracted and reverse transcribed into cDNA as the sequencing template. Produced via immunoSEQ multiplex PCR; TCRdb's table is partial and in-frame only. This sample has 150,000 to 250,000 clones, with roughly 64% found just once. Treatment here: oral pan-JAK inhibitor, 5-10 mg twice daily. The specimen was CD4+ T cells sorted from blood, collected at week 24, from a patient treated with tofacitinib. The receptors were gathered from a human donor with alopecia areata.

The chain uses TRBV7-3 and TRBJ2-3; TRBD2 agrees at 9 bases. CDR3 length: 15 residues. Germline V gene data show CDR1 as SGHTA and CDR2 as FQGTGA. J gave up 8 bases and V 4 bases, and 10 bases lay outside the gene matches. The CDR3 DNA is TGTGCCAGCAGCTCCACTGGCGGGGGGGCTGGTACGCAGTATTTT. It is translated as CASSSTGGGAGTQYF.

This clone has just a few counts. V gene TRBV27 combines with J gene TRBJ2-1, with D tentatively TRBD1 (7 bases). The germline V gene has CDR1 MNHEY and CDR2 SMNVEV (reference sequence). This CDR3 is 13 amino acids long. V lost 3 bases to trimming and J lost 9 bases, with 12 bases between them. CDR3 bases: TGTGCCAGCAGTTTGTACAGGGGAGGTGAGCAGTTCTTC. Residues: CASSLYRGGEQFF.

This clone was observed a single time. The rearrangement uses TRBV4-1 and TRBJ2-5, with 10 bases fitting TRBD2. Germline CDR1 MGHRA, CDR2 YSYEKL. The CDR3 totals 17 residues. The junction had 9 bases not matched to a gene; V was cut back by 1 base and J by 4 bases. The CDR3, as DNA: TGCGCCAGCAGCCAAGGTTGGGGAGCGGGAGGGGGAGAGACCCAGTACTTC. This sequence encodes CASSQGWGAGGGETQYF.

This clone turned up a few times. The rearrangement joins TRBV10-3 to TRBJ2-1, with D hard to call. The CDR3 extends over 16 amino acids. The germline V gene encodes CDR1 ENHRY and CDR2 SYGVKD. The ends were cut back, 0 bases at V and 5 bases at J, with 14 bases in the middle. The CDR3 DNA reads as TGTGCCATCAGTGAGTCTCTCTTAAGCGCGGACAATGAGCAGTTCTTC. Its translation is CAISESLLSADNEQFF.

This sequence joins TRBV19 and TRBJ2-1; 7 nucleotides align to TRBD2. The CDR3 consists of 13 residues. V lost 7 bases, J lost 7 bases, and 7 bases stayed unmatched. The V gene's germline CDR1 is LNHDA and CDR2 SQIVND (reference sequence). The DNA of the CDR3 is TGTGCCAGTACCGCCTCCGGGGGGAATGAGCAGTTCTTC. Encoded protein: CASTASGGNEQFF.

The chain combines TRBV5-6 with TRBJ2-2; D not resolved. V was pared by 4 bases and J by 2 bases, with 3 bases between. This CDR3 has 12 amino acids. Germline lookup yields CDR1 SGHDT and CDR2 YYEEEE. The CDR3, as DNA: TGTGCCAGCAGCCGAAACACCGGGGAGCTGTTTTTT. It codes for CASSRNTGELFF.

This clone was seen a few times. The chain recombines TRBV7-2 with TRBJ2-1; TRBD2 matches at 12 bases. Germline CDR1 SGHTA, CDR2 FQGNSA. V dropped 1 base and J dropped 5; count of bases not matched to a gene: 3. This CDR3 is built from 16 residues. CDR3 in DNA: TGTGCCAGCAGCTTAGGAGGGACTAGCGGGCACAATGAGCAGTTCTTC. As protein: CASSLGGTSGHNEQFF.

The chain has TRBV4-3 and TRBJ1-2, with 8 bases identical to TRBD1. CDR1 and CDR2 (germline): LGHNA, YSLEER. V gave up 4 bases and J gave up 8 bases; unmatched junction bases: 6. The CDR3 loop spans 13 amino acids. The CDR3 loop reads CASSPLQGEGYTF. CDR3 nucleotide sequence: TGCGCCAGCAGCCCGTTACAGGGGGAAGGCTACACCTTC.

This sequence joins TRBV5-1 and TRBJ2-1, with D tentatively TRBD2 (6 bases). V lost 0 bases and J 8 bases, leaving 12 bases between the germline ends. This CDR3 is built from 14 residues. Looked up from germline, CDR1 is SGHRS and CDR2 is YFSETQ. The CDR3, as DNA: TGCGCCAGCAGCTTGGTATCGTGGGAGGATGAGCAGTTCTTC. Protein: CASSLVSWEDEQFF. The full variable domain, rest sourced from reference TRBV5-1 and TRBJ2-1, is KAGVTQTPRYLIKTRGQQVTLSCSPISGHRSVSWYQQTPGQGLQFLFEYFSETQRNKGNFPGRFSGRQFSNSRSEMNVSTLELGDSALYLCASSLVSWEDEQFFGPGTRLTVL.

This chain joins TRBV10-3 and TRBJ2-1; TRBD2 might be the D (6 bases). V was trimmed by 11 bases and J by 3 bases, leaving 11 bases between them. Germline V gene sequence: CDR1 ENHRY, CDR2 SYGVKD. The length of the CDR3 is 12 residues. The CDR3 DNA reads TGTGCCTCCAGTAGCGGCTACAATGAGCAGTTCTTC. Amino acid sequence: CASSSGYNEQFF.

CDR3 bases: TGTGCCAGCAGCTTAGGGGTTAGAGAGACCCAGTACTTC. Its protein is CASSLGVRETQYF. This chain links TRBV7-7 with TRBJ2-5; no clear D gene. The CDR3 spans 13 residues. Per the germline V gene, CDR1 is SSHAT and CDR2 is FNYEAQ (reference sequence). With 1 base removed from V and 4 bases from J, the gap between germline ends came to 7 bases.

CDR3 in amino acids: CASSKAPLGNQETQYF. The CDR3 DNA reads as TGCGCCAGCAGCAAAGCCCCGCTCGGCAACCAAGAGACCCAGTACTTC. The chain recombines TRBV5-1 with TRBJ2-5; D not resolved. The length of the CDR3 is 16 residues. Trimming took 4 bases from V and 0 from J, leaving 16 bases between them. From germline, CDR1 is SGHRS and CDR2 YFSETQ.

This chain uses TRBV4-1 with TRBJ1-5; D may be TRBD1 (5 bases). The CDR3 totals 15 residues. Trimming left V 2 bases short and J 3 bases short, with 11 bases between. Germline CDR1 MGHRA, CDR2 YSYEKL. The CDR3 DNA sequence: TGCGCCAGCAGCCAACTAGCAGGGTTCAATCAGCCCCAGCATTTT. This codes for CASSQLAGFNQPQHF.

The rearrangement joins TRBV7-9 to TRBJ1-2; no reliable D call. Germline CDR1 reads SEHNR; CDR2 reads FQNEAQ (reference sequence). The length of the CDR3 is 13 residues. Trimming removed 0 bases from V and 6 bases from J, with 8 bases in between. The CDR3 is CASSLAPGHGYTF. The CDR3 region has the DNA TGTGCCAGCAGCTTAGCTCCAGGACATGGCTACACCTTC.

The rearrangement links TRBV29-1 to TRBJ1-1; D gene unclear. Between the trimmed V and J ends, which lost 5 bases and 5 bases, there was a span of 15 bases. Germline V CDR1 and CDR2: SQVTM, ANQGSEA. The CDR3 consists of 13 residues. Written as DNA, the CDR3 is TGCAGCGTTACCGGGAGCTTGGGGACTGAAGCTTTCTTT. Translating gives CSVTGSLGTEAFF.

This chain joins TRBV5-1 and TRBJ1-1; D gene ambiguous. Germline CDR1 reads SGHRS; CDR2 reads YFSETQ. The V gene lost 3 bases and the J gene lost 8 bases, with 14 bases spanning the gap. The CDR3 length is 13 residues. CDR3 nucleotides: TGCGCCAGCAGCTGGAGGGATGGGAGCGAAGCTTTCTTT. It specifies CASSWRDGSEAFF.